This T cell receptor beta chain was documented in a study of blood T cell repertoires in COVID-19. This clone was counted a few times. V lost 10 bases to trimming and J lost 5 bases, with 15 bases between them. This CDR3 has 12 amino acids. CDR1 and CDR2 from the germline V gene are ENHRY and SYGVKD. The data were produced by immunoSEQ multiplex PCR, yet TCRdb's version contains in-frame clones alone and is incomplete. The sample yields 100,000 to 150,000 clones, 81% seen once. What was sequenced was peripheral blood. The chain is built from TRBV10-3 and TRBJ2-7, with D uncertain. The TCR sequence derives from a man aged 25-45 years with COVID-19, enrolled during active disease. In DNA, the CDR3 is TGTGCCACGGTATCGGGTTCCCACGAGCAGTACTTC. Translated, it gives CATVSGSHEQYF.